This TCR beta chain originates from a study of human T cells and chemical hapten exposure. Time point of the sample: pre-sensitization, week 0. As for treatment: therapeutic diphenylcyclopropenone sensitization with weekly scalp DPC. Trimming shortened V by 4 bases and J by 10 bases, and 14 bases separated the two germline ends. This CDR3 comprises 12 residues. Germline CDR1 MNHEY, CDR2 SVGEGT. Within the library, unique molecular identifiers were attached to each individual cDNA molecule. TCRdb recomputed calls from the RACE reads with MiXCR, one row per CDR3 protein. This sample has tens of thousands of distinct CDR3 sequences; 11% occur once, and the top ten carry around 3.9%. There are a few counts of this clonotype.

The J gene is TRBJ2-7, the V gene TRBV6-2 or TRBV6-3; D not resolved. The specimen was whole blood, collected in connection with sensitization to the hapten diphenylcyclopropenone (DPC). The source of this sequence is a woman in her 40s with alopecia areata. Some clones in this sample may be carry-over from other donors' samples. Written as DNA, the CDR3 is TGTGCCAGCAGTTCACGACTGACGGATCAGTACTTC. This sequence encodes CASSSRLTDQYF.